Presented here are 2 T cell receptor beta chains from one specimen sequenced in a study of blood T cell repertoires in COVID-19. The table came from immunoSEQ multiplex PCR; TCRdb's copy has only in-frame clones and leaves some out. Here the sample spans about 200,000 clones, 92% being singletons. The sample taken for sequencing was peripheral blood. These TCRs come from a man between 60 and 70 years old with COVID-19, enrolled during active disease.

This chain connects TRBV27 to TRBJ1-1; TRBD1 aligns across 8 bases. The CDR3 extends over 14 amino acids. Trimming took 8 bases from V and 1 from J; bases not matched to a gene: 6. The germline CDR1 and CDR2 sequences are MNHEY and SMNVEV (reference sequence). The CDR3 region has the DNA TGTGCCAGCGCGTTGGGGACAGGGAACACTGAAGCTTTCTTT. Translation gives CASALGTGNTEAFF.

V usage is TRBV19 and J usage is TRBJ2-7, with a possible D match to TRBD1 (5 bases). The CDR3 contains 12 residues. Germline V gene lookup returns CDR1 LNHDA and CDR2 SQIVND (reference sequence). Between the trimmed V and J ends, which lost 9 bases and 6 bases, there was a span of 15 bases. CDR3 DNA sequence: TGTGCCAGCCGAGACAGCCTTGGCGAGCAGTACTTC. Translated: CASRDSLGEQYF.